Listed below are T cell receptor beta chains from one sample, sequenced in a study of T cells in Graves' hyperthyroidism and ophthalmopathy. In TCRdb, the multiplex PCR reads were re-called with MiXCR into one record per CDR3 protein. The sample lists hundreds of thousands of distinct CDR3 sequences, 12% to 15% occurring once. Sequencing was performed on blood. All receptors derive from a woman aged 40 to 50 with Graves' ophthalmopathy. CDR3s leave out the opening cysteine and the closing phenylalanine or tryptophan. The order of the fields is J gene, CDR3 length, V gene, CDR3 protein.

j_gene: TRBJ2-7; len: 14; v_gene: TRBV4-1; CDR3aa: ASSQQTSGGIYEQY
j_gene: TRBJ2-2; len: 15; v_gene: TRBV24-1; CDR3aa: ATSDQKTGGHTGELF
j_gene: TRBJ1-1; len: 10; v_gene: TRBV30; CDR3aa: AWSSSNTEAF
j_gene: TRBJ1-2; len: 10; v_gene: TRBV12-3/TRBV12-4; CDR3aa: ASRGDLYGYT
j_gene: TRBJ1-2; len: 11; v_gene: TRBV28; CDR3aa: ASRGQPNYGYT
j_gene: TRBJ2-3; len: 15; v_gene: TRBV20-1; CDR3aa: SARDRVARTYTDTQY
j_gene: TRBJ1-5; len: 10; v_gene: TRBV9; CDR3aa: ASSVEEGPQH
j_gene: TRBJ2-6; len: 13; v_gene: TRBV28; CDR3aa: ASSFLETGANVLT
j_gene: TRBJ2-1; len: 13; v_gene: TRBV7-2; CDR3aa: ASSFSGSSYNEQF
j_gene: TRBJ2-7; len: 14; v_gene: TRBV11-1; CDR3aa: ASSFSAHRQGGEQY
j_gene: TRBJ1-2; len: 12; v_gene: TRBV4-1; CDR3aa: ASSRPDTNYGYT
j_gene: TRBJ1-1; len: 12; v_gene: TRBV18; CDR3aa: ASSPEQELTEAF
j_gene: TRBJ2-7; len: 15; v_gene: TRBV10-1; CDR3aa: ASSEMGTSGSPYEQY
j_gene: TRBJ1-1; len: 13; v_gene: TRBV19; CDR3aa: ASTPGWGGNTEAF
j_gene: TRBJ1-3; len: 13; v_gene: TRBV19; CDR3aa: ASRTHGSSGNTIY
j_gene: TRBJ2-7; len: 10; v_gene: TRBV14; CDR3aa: ASSQYNYEQY
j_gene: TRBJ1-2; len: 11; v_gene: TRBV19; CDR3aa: ASSIVQEHGYT
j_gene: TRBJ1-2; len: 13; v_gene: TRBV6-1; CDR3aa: ASREGRGVSAGYT
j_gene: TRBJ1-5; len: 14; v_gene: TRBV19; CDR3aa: ASSRDRTLGNQPQH
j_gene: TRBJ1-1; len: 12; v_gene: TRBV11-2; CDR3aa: ASSFSGGDTEAF
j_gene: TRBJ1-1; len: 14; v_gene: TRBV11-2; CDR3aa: ASSLNSWAGYTEAF
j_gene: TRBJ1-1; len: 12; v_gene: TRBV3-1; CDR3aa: ASSHVPRNTEAF
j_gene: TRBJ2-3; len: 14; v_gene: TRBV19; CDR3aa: ASSIEGEFGTDTQY
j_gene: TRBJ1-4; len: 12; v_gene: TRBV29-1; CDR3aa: SASGGPTNEKLF
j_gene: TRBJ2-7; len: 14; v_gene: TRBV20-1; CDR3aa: SARELRASGGYEQY
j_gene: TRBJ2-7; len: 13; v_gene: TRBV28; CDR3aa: ASSSPGLGAGEQY
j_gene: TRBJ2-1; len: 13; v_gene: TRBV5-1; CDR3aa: ASGETSGGLNEQF
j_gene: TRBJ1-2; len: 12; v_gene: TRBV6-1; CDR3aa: ASASSGRDYGYT
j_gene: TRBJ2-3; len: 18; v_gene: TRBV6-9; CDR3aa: ASCVLKYGSPRNCTDTQY
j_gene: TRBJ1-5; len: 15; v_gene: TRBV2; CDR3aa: ASSGGAGSYSNQPQH
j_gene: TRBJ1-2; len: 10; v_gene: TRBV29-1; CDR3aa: SVTGTVDGYT
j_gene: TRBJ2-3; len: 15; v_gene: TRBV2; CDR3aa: ASSIQRLAGGTDTQY
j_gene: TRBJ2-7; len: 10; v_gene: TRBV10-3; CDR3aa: AIMGGAYEQY
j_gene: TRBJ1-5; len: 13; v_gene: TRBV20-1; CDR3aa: SAREMRKTNQPQH
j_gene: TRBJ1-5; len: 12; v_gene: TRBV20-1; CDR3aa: SAQPPGQYQPQH
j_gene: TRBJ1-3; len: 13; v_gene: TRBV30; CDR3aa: AWTRQVSPGNTIY
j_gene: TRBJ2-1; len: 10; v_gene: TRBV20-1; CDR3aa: SASPGVGEQF
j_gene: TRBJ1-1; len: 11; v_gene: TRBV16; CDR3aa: ASSQYGKTEAF
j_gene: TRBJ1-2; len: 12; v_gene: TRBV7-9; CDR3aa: ASRGTGQNYGYT
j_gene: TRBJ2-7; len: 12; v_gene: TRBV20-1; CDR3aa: SARDSRYSYEQY
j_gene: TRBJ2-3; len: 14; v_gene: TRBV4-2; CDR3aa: ASSQDLGSSPDTQY
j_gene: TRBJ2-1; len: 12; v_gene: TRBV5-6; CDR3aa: ASSFFRRGNEQF
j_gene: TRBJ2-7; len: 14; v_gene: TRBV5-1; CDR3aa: ASSLSGLGSSYEQY
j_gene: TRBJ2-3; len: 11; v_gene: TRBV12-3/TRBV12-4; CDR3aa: ASSFGMADTQY
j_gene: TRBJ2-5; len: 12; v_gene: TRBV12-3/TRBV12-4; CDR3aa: ASSLGTRGETQY
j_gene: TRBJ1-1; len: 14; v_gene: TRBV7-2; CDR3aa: ASSLDRPNMNTEAF
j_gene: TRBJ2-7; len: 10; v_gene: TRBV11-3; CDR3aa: ASSLAFGEQY
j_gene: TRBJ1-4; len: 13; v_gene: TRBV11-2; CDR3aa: ASSLVGRINEKLF